This is a list of T cell receptor beta chains from one sample in a study of radiotherapy plus CTLA-4 blockade in lung cancer. TCRdb's table, derived via immunoSEQ multiplex PCR, lists solely in-frame clones and lacks some. The profile covers about 45,000 clones, with roughly 76% appearing a single time and roughly 8% taken by the ten largest. Sequenced material: peripheral blood, taken from a patient treated with radiotherapy plus ipilimumab. These TCRs come from a human donor with non-small cell lung cancer who had stable disease on radiotherapy plus ipilimumab. Both conserved end residues are part of each CDR3. Each record gives: clone size, V gene, J gene, D gene, CDR3 protein, CDR3 DNA. A D gene is named only where the DNA matches it firmly. A row's size may be missing; if present it is once, few, many or a size class.

size: .; V: TRBV11-3; J: TRBJ1-1; D: .; CDR3: CASSRRAGATEAFF; DNA: TGTGCCAGCAGCCGGCGGGCAGGGGCCACTGAAGCTTTCTTT
size: once; V: TRBV7-7; J: TRBJ2-3; D: .; CDR3: CASSLGTMSTDTQYF; DNA: TGTGCCAGCAGCTTAGGGACGATGAGCACAGATACGCAGTATTTT
size: .; V: TRBV19; J: TRBJ2-1; D: .; CDR3: CASIGLAGEQFF; DNA: TGTGCCAGTATAGGGCTAGCCGGTGAGCAGTTCTTC
size: .; V: TRBV10-1; J: TRBJ1-1; D: .; CDR3: CASRLGRSTEAFF; DNA: TGCGCCAGCAGGCTCGGACGGAGCACTGAAGCTTTCTTT
size: .; V: TRBV18; J: TRBJ2-1; D: TRBD2; CDR3: CASSLVAGATYNEQFF; DNA: TGTGCCAGCTCACTTGTAGCGGGGGCTACCTACAATGAGCAGTTCTTC
size: .; V: TRBV7-8; J: TRBJ1-5; D: .; CDR3: CASSLSGNQPQHF; DNA: TGTGCCAGCAGCTTAAGTGGCAATCAGCCCCAGCATTTT
size: once; V: TRBV11-2; J: TRBJ2-3; D: .; CDR3: CASSKQLSTDTQYF; DNA: TGTGCCAGCAGCAAACAACTTAGCACAGATACGCAGTATTTT
size: .; V: TRBV13; J: TRBJ2-7; D: .; CDR3: CASSLGPEQYF; DNA: TGTGCCAGCAGCTTAGGACCCGAGCAGTACTTC
size: .; V: TRBV30; J: TRBJ1-4; D: .; CDR3: CAWSVDEKLFF; DNA: TGTGCCTGGAGTGTTGATGAAAAACTGTTTTTT
size: few; V: TRBV28; J: TRBJ1-1; D: .; CDR3: CASTWAFEAFF; DNA: TGTGCCAGCACCTGGGCCTTTGAAGCTTTCTTT
size: .; V: TRBV5-1; J: TRBJ1-2; D: .; CDR3: CASSPDMRGYTF; DNA: TGCGCCAGCAGCCCAGATATGCGTGGCTACACCTTC
size: .; V: TRBV11-3; J: TRBJ2-7; D: .; CDR3: CASSLDRAEQYF; DNA: TGTGCCAGCAGCTTGGATAGGGCCGAGCAGTACTTC
size: .; V: TRBV4-3; J: TRBJ1-1; D: TRBD1; CDR3: CASSQGYRGMNTEAFF; DNA: TGCGCCAGCAGCCAAGGGTACAGGGGGATGAACACTGAAGCTTTCTTT
size: .; V: TRBV5-1; J: TRBJ1-6; D: .; CDR3: CASSLEGTDSPLHF; DNA: TGCGCCAGCAGCTTGGAAGGGACTGATTCACCCCTCCACTTT
size: .; V: TRBV4-3; J: TRBJ1-1; D: .; CDR3: CASSPRGGSEAFF; DNA: TGCGCCAGCAGCCCTCGGGGGGGCTCTGAAGCTTTCTTT
size: .; V: TRBV27; J: TRBJ2-2; D: .; CDR3: CASSLQPAGGELFF; DNA: TGTGCCAGCAGTTTACAACCGGCGGGCGGGGAGCTGTTTTTT
size: .; V: TRBV14; J: TRBJ2-3; D: TRBD1; CDR3: CASSQTGGWADTQYF; DNA: TGTGCCAGCAGCCAGACAGGGGGTTGGGCAGATACGCAGTATTTT
size: .; V: TRBV6-5; J: TRBJ1-2; D: .; CDR3: CATRAPGDNYGYTF; DNA: TGTGCCACCAGAGCCCCAGGGGACAACTATGGCTACACCTTC
size: .; V: TRBV2; J: TRBJ1-3; D: .; CDR3: CASSGGGPGNTIYF; DNA: TGTGCCAGCAGTGGGGGGGGCCCTGGAAACACCATATATTTT
size: .; V: TRBV7-8; J: TRBJ1-1; D: .; CDR3: CASSLGPFAGNTEAFF; DNA: TGTGCCAGCAGCTTAGGGCCCTTTGCGGGGAACACTGAAGCTTTCTTT
size: .; V: TRBV14; J: TRBJ1-1; D: .; CDR3: CASSQYLGYTEAFF; DNA: TGTGCCAGCAGCCAATATCTCGGATACACTGAAGCTTTCTTT
size: .; V: TRBV27; J: TRBJ1-2; D: .; CDR3: CASSLLGARGYTF; DNA: TGTGCCAGCAGTTTACTGGGGGCGAGAGGCTACACCTTC
size: .; V: TRBV5-1; J: TRBJ2-1; D: TRBD1; CDR3: CASSFPGQEHNEQFF; DNA: TGCGCCAGCAGCTTTCCCGGACAGGAGCACAATGAGCAGTTCTTC
size: once; V: TRBV15; J: TRBJ1-2; D: .; CDR3: CATSRDRGFNYGYTF; DNA: TGTGCCACCAGCAGAGATCGGGGGTTTAACTATGGCTACACCTTC
size: .; V: TRBV4-1; J: TRBJ1-1; D: TRBD1; CDR3: CASSQRAGGNTEAFF; DNA: TGCGCCAGCAGCCAACGCGCAGGGGGAAACACTGAAGCTTTCTTT
size: .; V: TRBV5-1; J: TRBJ2-3; D: TRBD2; CDR3: CASSSQGGGARDTQYF; DNA: TGCGCCAGCAGCTCTCAAGGCGGGGGGGCCAGAGATACGCAGTATTTT
size: .; V: TRBV9; J: TRBJ1-3; D: TRBD1; CDR3: CASSSRTGSGNTIYF; DNA: TGTGCCAGCAGCTCTCGGACAGGGTCTGGAAACACCATATATTTT
size: .; V: TRBV9; J: TRBJ1-1; D: .; CDR3: CASSKGSTGTEAFF; DNA: TGTGCCAGCAGCAAGGGGAGTACGGGCACTGAAGCTTTCTTT